Listed here are 7 T cell receptor beta chains from one sample, sequenced in a study of OX40 agonist ivuxolimab in advanced cancers. Produced via immunoSEQ multiplex PCR; TCRdb's table is partial and in-frame only. The sample consists of some 44,000 clones, about 90% of them appearing once. The sequencing used CD4+ or CD8+ T cells sorted from blood, collected in a trial of the OX40 agonist ivuxolimab. The source is an adult with an advanced solid tumor such as melanoma, head and neck, liver or kidney cancer.

The rearrangement links TRBV7-9 to TRBJ2-1, with 9 bases that match TRBD1. V was clipped by 5 bases and J by 4 bases; unmatched bases: 6. In germline, CDR1 is SEHNR, CDR2 FQNEAQ (reference sequence). The CDR3 is made up of 15 amino acids. The CDR3 DNA reads as TGTGCCAGCAGCCTCAGACAGGGGGAATACAATGAGCAGTTCTTC. It encodes CASSLRQGEYNEQFF. Full variable domain (outside the CDR3, taken from reference TRBV7-9 and TRBJ2-1): DTGVSQNPRHKITKRGQNVTFRCDPISEHNRLYWYRQTLGQGPEFLTYFQNEAQLEKSRLLSDRFSAERPKGSFSTLEIQRTEQGDSAMYLCASSLRQGEYNEQFFGPGTRLTVL.

The chain combines TRBV2 with TRBJ2-7; 11 bases line up with TRBD2. Germline assignment: CDR1 SNHLY and CDR2 FYNNEI. This CDR3 has 12 residues. V dropped 6 bases and J dropped 13; count of bases not matched to a gene: 8. The CDR3: CASRLLAGALYF. In DNA, the CDR3 is TGTGCCAGCAGGTTACTAGCGGGGGCTCTTTACTTC.

CDR3 nucleotide sequence: TGCAGCGTTGATAGCGGCACAGATACGCAGTATTTT. It encodes CSVDSGTDTQYF. The genes are TRBV29-1 and TRBJ2-3; a possible D gene is TRBD2 (5 bases). This CDR3 is built from 12 residues. V was shortened by 3 bases and J by 1 base, with 5 bases between the two germline ends. From germline, CDR1 is SQVTM and CDR2 ANQGSEA.

The chain uses TRBV2 and TRBJ1-5; TRBD1 is a possible D gene (5 bases). This CDR3 region has 15 residues. Trimming left V 2 bases short and J 3 bases short, with 11 bases between. CDR1 is SNHLY, CDR2 FYNNEI, per germline. The CDR3 DNA sequence: TGTGCCAGCAGTGAAATGCAGGGTAACAATCAGCCCCAGCATTTT. Translated: CASSEMQGNNQPQHF.

This clone was observed a few times. This sequence joins TRBV5-6 and TRBJ2-3, with D possibly being TRBD1 (6 bases). Germline CDR1 reads SGHDT; CDR2 reads YYEEEE. This CDR3 region has 14 residues. V dropped 2 bases and J dropped 3 bases, with 10 bases sitting between them. Here the CDR3 reads CASSFSDRTDTQYF. CDR3 DNA: TGTGCCAGCAGCTTCTCAGACAGGACAGATACGCAGTATTTT. Looking up the rest from reference TRBV5-6 and TRBJ2-3 gives the full variable domain: DAGVTQSPTHLIKTRGQQVTLRCSPKSGHDTVSWYQQALGQGPQFIFQYYEEEERQRGNFPDRFSGHQFPNYSSELNVNALLLGDSALYLCASSFSDRTDTQYFGPGTRLTVL.

J is TRBJ1-5 and V is TRBV5-4, with 7 bases fitting TRBD1. Germline CDR1 and CDR2: SGHNT and YYREEE (reference sequence). The CDR3 is 18 amino acids. Trimming cost V 4 bases and J 0 bases; bases outside gene matches: 13. This CDR3 reads CASSQDLQGVGSNQPQHF. The CDR3 nucleotides are TGTGCCAGCAGCCAAGATCTCCAGGGGGTCGGTAGCAATCAGCCCCAGCATTTT.

The V call is TRBV9, the J call TRBJ1-4; unclear D gene. Germline V gene lookup returns CDR1 SGDLS and CDR2 YYNGEE. V lost 4 bases and J 0 bases, leaving 22 bases between the germline ends. The CDR3 sequence is 19 residues long. CDR3 coding DNA: TGTGCCAGCAGCTGCCCCGAGGTGAGAAGGGTTGCAACTAATGAAAAACTGTTTTTT. Protein: CASSCPEVRRVATNEKLFF.